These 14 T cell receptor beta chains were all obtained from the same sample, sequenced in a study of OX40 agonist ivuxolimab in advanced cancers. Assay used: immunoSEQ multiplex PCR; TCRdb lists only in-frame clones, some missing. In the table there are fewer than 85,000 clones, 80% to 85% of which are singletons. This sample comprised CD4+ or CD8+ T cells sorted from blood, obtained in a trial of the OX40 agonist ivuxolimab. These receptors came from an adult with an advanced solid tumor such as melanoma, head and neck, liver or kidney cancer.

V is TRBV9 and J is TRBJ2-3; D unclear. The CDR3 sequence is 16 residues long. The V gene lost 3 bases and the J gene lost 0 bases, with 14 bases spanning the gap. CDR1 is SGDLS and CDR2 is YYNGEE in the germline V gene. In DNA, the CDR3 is TGTGCCAGCAGCGAAAACACGGGTGCTAGCACAGATACGCAGTATTTT. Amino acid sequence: CASSENTGASTDTQYF.

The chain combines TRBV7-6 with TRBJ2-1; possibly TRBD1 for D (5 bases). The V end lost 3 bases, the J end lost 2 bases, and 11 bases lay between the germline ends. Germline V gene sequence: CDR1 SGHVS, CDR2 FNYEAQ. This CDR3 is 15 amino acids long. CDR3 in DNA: TGTGCCAGCAGCTTGGTAGACAGTGCCTACAATGAGCAGTTCTTC. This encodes CASSLVDSAYNEQFF.

CDR3 coding DNA: TGCGCCAGCCGTAGACTAGCGGGATACCTTAACAATGAGCAGTTCTTC. Amino acids: CASRRLAGYLNNEQFF. V is TRBV4-1 and J is TRBJ2-1; 11 bases fit TRBD2. CDR3 length equals 16 residues. V was pared by 8 bases and J by 5 bases, with 11 bases of the junction left unmatched. CDR1 and CDR2 (germline): MGHRA, YSYEKL.

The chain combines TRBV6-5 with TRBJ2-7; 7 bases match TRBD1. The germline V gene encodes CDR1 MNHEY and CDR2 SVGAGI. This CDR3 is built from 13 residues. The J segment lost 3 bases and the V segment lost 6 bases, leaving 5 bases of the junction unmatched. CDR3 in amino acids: CASSLTGNYEQYF. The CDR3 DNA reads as TGTGCCAGCAGCTTGACAGGGAACTACGAGCAGTACTTC.

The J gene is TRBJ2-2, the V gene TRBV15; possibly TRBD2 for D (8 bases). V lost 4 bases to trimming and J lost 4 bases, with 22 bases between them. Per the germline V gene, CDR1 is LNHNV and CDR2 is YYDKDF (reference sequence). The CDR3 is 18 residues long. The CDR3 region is CATSTGGGYRGGTGELFF. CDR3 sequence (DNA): TGTGCCACCAGCACGGGAGGGGGCTACAGGGGCGGCACCGGGGAGCTGTTTTTT. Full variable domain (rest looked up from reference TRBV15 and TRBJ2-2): DAMVIQNPRYQVTQFGKPVTLSCSQTLNHNVMYWYQQKSSQAPKLLFHYYDKDFNNEADTPDNFQSRRPNTSFCFLDIRSPGLGDTAMYLCATSTGGGYRGGTGELFFGEGSRLTVL.

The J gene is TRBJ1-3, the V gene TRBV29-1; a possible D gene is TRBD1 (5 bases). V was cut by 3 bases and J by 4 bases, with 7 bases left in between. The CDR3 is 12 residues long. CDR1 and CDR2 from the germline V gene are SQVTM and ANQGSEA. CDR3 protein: CSVDEGGNTIYF. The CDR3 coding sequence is TGCAGCGTTGATGAGGGGGGAAACACCATATATTTT.

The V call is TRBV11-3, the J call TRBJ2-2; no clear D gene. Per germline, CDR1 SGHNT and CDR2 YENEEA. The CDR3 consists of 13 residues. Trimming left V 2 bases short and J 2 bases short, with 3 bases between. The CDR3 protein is CASSLSNTGELFF. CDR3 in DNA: TGTGCCAGCAGCTTATCCAACACCGGGGAGCTGTTTTTT.

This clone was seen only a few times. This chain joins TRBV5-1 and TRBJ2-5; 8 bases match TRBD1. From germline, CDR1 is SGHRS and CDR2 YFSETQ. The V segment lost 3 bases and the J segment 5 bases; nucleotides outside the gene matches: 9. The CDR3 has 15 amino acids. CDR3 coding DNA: TGCGCCAGCAGCTCGACAGGGGCGAGGGGGGAGACCCAGTACTTC. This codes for CASSSTGARGETQYF. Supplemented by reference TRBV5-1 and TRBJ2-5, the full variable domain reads KAGVTQTPRYLIKTRGQQVTLSCSPISGHRSVSWYQQTPGQGLQFLFEYFSETQRNKGNFPGRFSGRQFSNSRSEMNVSTLELGDSALYLCASSSTGARGETQYFGPGTRLLVL.

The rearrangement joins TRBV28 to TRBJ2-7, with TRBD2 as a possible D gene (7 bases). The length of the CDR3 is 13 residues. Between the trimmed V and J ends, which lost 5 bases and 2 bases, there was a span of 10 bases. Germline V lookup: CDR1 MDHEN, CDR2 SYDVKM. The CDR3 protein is CASSGGGTYEQYF. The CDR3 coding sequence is TGTGCCAGCAGTGGGGGGGGCACCTACGAGCAGTACTTC.

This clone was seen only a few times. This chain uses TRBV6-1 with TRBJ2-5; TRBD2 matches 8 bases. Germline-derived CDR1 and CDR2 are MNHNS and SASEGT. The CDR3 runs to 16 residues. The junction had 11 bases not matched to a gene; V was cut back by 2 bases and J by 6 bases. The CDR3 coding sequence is TGTGCCAGCAGTGAAAGGATAGCGGGGCTTACGCAGACCCAGTACTTC. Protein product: CASSERIAGLTQTQYF.

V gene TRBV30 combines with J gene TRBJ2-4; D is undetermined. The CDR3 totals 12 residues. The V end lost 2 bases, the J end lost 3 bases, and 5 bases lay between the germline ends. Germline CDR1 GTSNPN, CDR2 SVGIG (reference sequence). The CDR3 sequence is CAWSRGKNIQYF. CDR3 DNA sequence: TGTGCCTGGAGTAGAGGCAAAAACATTCAGTACTTC.

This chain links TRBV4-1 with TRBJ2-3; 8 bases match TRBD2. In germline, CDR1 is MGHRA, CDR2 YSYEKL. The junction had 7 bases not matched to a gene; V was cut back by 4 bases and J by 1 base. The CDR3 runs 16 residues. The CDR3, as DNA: TGCGCCAGCAGCCCAAGGGCGGGGGGTGGCACAGATACGCAGTATTTT. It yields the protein CASSPRAGGGTDTQYF.

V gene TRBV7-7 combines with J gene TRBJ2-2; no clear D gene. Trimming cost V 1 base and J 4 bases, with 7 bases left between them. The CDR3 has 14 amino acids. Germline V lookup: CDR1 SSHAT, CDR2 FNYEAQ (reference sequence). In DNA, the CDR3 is TGTGCCAGCAGCTTAGACTTGGGCACCGGGGAGCTGTTTTTT. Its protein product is CASSLDLGTGELFF.

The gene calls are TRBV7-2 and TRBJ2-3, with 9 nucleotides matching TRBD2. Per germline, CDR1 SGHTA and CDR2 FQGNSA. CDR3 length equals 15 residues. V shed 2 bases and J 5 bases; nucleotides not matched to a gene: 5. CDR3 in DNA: TGTGCCAGCAGCTTACCGCTAGCGGGACGAGATACGCAGTATTTT. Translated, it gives CASSLPLAGRDTQYF.